This T cell receptor beta chain is drawn from a study of blood T cell repertoires in COVID-19. The wider study: Sources were T cells, B-cell-depleted T cells, or PBMCs; the material itself was cDNA or gDNA.

Trimming took 0 bases from V and 4 from J, leaving 7 bases between them. This CDR3 comprises 13 residues. In germline, CDR1 is GTSNPN, CDR2 SVGIG (reference sequence). The method was immunoSEQ multiplex PCR; TCRdb's version includes in-frame clones alone and lacks a portion of them. The sample records 200,000 to 250,000 clones, more than 75% being singletons. Residents of approximately 25 US areas, aged roughly 18 to 89 years, made up the participants. Donors of Cohort 3 who recovered were those that had two negative PCRs, clearance, or symptom resolution. The chain carries TRBV30 and TRBJ1-5; D ambiguous. The sequenced sample consisted of PBMCs or T cells enriched from blood (not recorded which). The source is a woman in her forties or fifties who had recovered from COVID-19. This chain's CDR3 is CAWSVLRNQPQHF. As DNA, the CDR3 is TGTGCCTGGAGTGTACTCAGGAATCAGCCCCAGCATTTT. Based on the CDR3 plus reference TRBV30 and TRBJ1-5, the full variable domain is SQTIHQWPATLVQPVGSPLSLECTVEGTSNPNLYWYRQAAGRGLQLLFYSVGIGQISSEVPQNLSASRPQDRQFILSSKKLLLSDSGFYLCAWSVLRNQPQHFGDGTRLSIL.